The source of this TCR beta chain is a study of somatic mutations in cytotoxic T cells in rheumatoid arthritis. Findings and limits, study-wide: There were about an eighth of the roughly 65 patients in whom the largest CD8+ clone exceeded 20% of CD8+ cells. No age-related increase in CD8+ clonality was seen in healthy controls, but one was seen in rheumatoid arthritis patients.

The protocol was immunoSEQ multiplex PCR, while the TCRdb copy is restricted to in-frame clones and leaves out a portion. The sample lists approximately 5,300 clones; around 86% were seen once. Deletions cut 1 base from V and 7 bases from J, with 10 bases between. CDR3 length equals 13 residues. Germline V gene sequence: CDR1 SGHAT, CDR2 FQNNGV. As concerns this clone: The antigen is not known.

The sequencing input was CD8+ T cells sorted from blood. This chain connects TRBV11-2 to TRBJ1-2, with D unclear. The origin of this receptor is a woman in her forties or fifties with rheumatoid arthritis. The CDR3 nucleotides read TGTGCCAGCAGCTTAGGTGGAGGGTTTGGCTACACCTTC. It encodes CASSLGGGFGYTF.